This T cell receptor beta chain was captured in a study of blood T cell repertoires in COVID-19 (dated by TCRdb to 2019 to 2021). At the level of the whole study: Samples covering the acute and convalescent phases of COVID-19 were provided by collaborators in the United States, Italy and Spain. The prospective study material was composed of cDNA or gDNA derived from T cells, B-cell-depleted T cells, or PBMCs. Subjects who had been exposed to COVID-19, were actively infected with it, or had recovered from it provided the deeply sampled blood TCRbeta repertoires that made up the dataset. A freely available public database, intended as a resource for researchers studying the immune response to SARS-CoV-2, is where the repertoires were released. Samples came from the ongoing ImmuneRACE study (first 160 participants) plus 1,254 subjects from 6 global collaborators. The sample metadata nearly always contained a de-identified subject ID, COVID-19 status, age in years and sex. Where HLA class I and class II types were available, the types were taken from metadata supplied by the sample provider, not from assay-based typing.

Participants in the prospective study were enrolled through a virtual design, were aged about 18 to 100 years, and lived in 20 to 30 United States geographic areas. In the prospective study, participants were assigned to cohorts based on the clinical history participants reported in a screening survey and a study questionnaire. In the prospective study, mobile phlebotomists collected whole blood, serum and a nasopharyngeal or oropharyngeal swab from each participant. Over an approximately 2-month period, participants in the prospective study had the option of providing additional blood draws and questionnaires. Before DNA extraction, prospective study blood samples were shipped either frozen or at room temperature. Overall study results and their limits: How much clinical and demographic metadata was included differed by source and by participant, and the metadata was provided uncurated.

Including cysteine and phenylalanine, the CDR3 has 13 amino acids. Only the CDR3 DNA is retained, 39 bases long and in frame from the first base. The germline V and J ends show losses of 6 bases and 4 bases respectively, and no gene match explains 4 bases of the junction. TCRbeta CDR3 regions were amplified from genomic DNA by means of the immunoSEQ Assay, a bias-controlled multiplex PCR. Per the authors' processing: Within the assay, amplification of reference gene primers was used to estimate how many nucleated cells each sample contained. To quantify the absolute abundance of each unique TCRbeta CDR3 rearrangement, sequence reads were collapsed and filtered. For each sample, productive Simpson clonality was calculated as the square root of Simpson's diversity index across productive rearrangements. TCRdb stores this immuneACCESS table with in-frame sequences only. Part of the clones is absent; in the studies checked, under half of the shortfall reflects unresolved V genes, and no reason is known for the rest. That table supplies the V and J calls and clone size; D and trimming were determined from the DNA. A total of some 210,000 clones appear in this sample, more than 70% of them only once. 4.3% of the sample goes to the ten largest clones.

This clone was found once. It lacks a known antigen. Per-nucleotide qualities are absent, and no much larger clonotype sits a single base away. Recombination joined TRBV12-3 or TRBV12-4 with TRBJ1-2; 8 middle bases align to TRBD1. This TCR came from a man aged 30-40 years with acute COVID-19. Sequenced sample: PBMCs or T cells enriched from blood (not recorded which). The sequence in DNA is TGTGCCAGCAGGGGGACAGGAGGCTATGGCTACACCTTC. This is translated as CASRGTGGYGYTF.